The 10 T cell receptor beta chains below come from one sample, sequenced in a study of vaccination effects on CD4 cells after COVID-19. Before sequencing took place, the ViraFEST assay used viral peptide pools to expand antigen-specific CD4+ T cells. Following 10 days of culture, CD4+ T cells were isolated. Antigens of these TCRs are unknown. Clones were sequenced by immunoSEQ multiplex PCR, and TCRdb holds only the in-frame ones, with some missing. This sample yields under 80,000 clones, of which approximately 74% are seen a single time; more than 1.5% belongs to the top ten. The material was CD4+ T cells from PBMCs cultured with HCoV-229E spike peptides, obtained before COVID-19 vaccination. The origin of the receptors is a human donor who received a COVID-19 vaccine.

V usage is TRBV6-1 and J usage is TRBJ1-2; D unresolved. V was pared by 2 bases and J by 4 bases, with 8 bases between. The germline gives CDR1 MNHNS, CDR2 SASEGT. This CDR3 spans 13 amino acids. CDR3 residues: CASSERGVYGYTF. Here the CDR3 DNA reads TGTGCCAGCAGTGAACGCGGGGTCTATGGCTACACCTTC.

This clone appeared a few times. The chain combines TRBV19 with TRBJ2-2, with D perhaps matching TRBD1 (6 bases). The CDR3 covers 15 residues. CDR1 and CDR2 from the germline V gene are LNHDA and SQIVND (reference sequence). V was clipped by 5 bases and J by 6 bases, with 16 bases between them. The CDR3: CASSPILSGAGELFF. The CDR3 DNA is TGTGCCAGTAGTCCCATTTTATCAGGGGCCGGGGAGCTGTTTTTT.

This chain joins TRBV5-1 and TRBJ1-1; maybe TRBD1 (5 bases). Germline V gives CDR1 SGHRS, CDR2 YFSETQ. Trimming took off 0 bases at V and 7 bases at J, with 10 bases between the two ends. The CDR3 consists of 13 residues. The CDR3 DNA reads TGCGCCAGCAGCTTGGCTCGCAGGGATGAAGCTTTCTTT. It yields the protein CASSLARRDEAFF.

The chain links TRBV30 to TRBJ2-5; no clear D gene. With 2 bases removed from V and 0 bases from J, the gap between germline ends came to 7 bases. Per germline, CDR1 GTSNPN and CDR2 SVGIG (reference sequence). The CDR3 extends over 13 amino acids. In DNA form, the CDR3 reads TGTGCCTGGAGTTGGACCAACCAAGAGACCCAGTACTTC. Encoded protein: CAWSWTNQETQYF. The full variable domain, completed using reference TRBV30 and TRBJ2-5, is SQTIHQWPATLVQPVGSPLSLECTVEGTSNPNLYWYRQAAGRGLQLLFYSVGIGQISSEVPQNLSASRPQDRQFILSSKKLLLSDSGFYLCAWSWTNQETQYFGPGTRLLVL.

This chain uses TRBV18 with TRBJ2-7; 9 bases map to TRBD1. Germline values: CDR1 KGHSH, CDR2 LQKENI. The CDR3 sequence is 14 residues long. Trimming took 3 bases from V and 6 from J; bases not matched to a gene: 6. The CDR3, as DNA: TGTGCCAGCTCACCCACCGGGACAGGGACCGAGCAGTACGTC. Its protein product is CASSPTGTGTEQYV.

The J gene is TRBJ2-5, the V gene TRBV29-1; D is uncertain. The CDR3 is 14 amino acids. Trimming left V 4 bases short and J 5 bases short, with 17 bases between. In germline, CDR1 is SQVTM, CDR2 ANQGSEA. CDR3 nucleotide sequence: TGCAGCGTTGGTTCTTCGGGTTCGCTGGAGACCCAGTACTTC. Encoded protein: CSVGSSGSLETQYF. The full variable domain, its missing parts supplied by reference TRBV29-1 and TRBJ2-5, is SAVISQKPSRDICQRGTSLTIQCQVDSQVTMMFWYRQQPGQSLTLIATANQGSEATYESGFVIDKFPISRPNLTFSTLTVSNMSPEDSSIYLCSVGSSGSLETQYFGPGTRLLVL.

V usage is TRBV25-1 and J usage is TRBJ1-4, with D perhaps TRBD1 (5 bases). Germline loops: CDR1 MGHDK, CDR2 SYGVNS. Trimming left V 11 bases short and J 3 bases short, with 16 bases between. The CDR3 sequence is 14 residues long. CDR3 sequence (DNA): TGTGCCTCCAATGGGGGGAATGCTAATGAAAAACTGTTTTTT. This sequence encodes CASNGGNANEKLFF.

The chain employs TRBV20-1 and TRBJ1-4; D not resolved. CDR3 length: 11 amino acids. CDR1 is DFQATT, CDR2 SNEGSKA, per germline (reference sequence). The ends were cut back, 4 bases at V and 6 bases at J, with 6 bases in the middle. In DNA, the CDR3 is TGCAGTGCTAATCGGGATGAAAAACTGTTTTTT. It encodes CSANRDEKLFF.

This clone was observed once. The CDR3 coding sequence is TGTGCCAGCAGTTATACTGCCTTGGGAGAGACCCAGTACTTC. This gives the protein CASSYTALGETQYF. The rearrangement links TRBV6-5 to TRBJ2-5; D is unresolved. The germline V gene encodes CDR1 MNHEY and CDR2 SVGAGI. The CDR3 runs to 14 residues. The V end was cut by 3 bases, the J end by 4 bases, with 12 bases between.

The sample holds a few counts of this clone. The chain links TRBV4-1 to TRBJ1-4; TRBD1 matches at 7 bases. Trimming removed 7 bases from V and 8 bases from J; junction bases left unmatched: 7. CDR3 length: 13 amino acids. In germline, CDR1 is MGHRA, CDR2 YSYEKL. The CDR3 nucleotides read TGCGCCAGCAAAGACAGGGAAGGGGAAAAACTGTTTTTT. Protein sequence: CASKDREGEKLFF.